What follows are 7 T cell receptor beta chains derived from one specimen sequenced in a study of T cells after yellow fever vaccination. TCRdb re-derived calls from the 5' RACE reads in MiXCR, one entry per CDR3 protein. The sample consists of 450,000 to 650,000 distinct CDR3 sequences, 21% of them appearing once. The sequencing used PBMCs, collected roughly 20 days after the first yellow fever vaccination. The source of these receptors is a young man who received the YFV17D yellow fever vaccine.

V usage is TRBV5-6 and J usage is TRBJ1-6, with unresolved D. The germline gives CDR1 SGHDT, CDR2 YYEEEE. The CDR3 contains 15 residues. V shed 3 bases and J shed 6 bases, with 13 bases lying between them. CDR3: CASSWRTRFNSPLHF. CDR3 coding DNA: TGTGCCAGCAGCTGGAGAACCCGATTTAATTCACCCCTCCACTTT.

CDR3 nucleotides: TGCGCCAGCCAAAACAGTGAGGTACGAGCTAACTATGGCTACACCTTC. It codes for CASQNSEVRANYGYTF. This rearrangement joins TRBV4-1 to TRBJ1-2; D call uncertain. V was pared by 8 bases and J by 0 bases, with 19 bases between. This CDR3 has 16 residues. The germline gives CDR1 MGHRA, CDR2 YSYEKL.

This clonotype was observed a handful of times. V gene TRBV6-2 or TRBV6-3 combines with J gene TRBJ2-5; possible D gene TRBD2, 6 bases. The CDR3 is made up of 14 amino acids. V was clipped by 5 bases and J by 0 bases, with 10 bases between them. Germline values: CDR1 MNHEY, CDR2 SVGEGT. CDR3 sequence reads: CASSRRADQETQYF. CDR3 coding DNA: TGTGCCAGCAGTAGGAGGGCAGACCAAGAGACCCAGTACTTC.

The rearrangement uses TRBV12-3 or TRBV12-4 and TRBJ1-1; tentatively, D is TRBD1 (6 bases). CDR3 length equals 12 residues. V dropped 7 bases and J dropped 6 bases, with 12 bases sitting between them. Here the CDR3 DNA reads TGTGCCAGCACTTGGGACATTGCTGAAGCTTTCTTT. Translating gives CASTWDIAEAFF.

The V gene is TRBV20-1, the J gene TRBJ2-1, with D possibly called TRBD1 or TRBD2 (5 bases each). Looked up from germline, CDR1 is DFQATT and CDR2 is SNEGSKA (reference sequence). This CDR3 is 13 amino acids long. With 5 bases removed from V and 9 bases from J, the gap between germline ends came to 17 bases. CDR3 bases: TGCAGTGCTTCCGGGACGGACGATGGTGAGCAGTTCTTC. This translates into CSASGTDDGEQFF.

The chain couples TRBV7-9 to TRBJ2-3, with unresolved D. Per germline, CDR1 SEHNR and CDR2 FQNEAQ (reference sequence). This CDR3 spans 12 amino acids. Trimming cost V 6 bases and J 1 base, with 5 bases left between them. The CDR3 region is CASRPGTDTQYF. The DNA of the CDR3 is TGTGCCAGCAGGCCCGGCACAGATACGCAGTATTTT.

The chain carries TRBV4-2 and TRBJ2-3; 10 nucleotides align to TRBD2. This CDR3 has 16 amino acids. The V segment lost 1 base and the J segment 0 bases; nucleotides outside the gene matches: 1. Germline V CDR1 and CDR2: LGHNA, YNFKEQ. The CDR3 nucleotides are TGTGCCAGCAGCCAAGCTAGCGGGGGTAGCACAGATACGCAGTATTTT. Encoded protein: CASSQASGGSTDTQYF.